This TCR beta chain is drawn from a study of cytomegalovirus exposure and HLA in healthy donors. Across the whole study: In an early release, HLA-typed donors contributed roughly 85 million unique TCR sequences.

The PCR had 60 Vbeta and 13 Jbeta primers. Repertoires were generated with immunoSEQ multiplex PCR, while TCRdb's copy carries only in-frame clones and drops some. In all, the sample yields roughly 62,000 clones. V lost 5 bases, J lost 12 bases, and 11 bases lay in between. The V gene's germline CDR1 is MDHEN and CDR2 SYDVKM. The CDR3 spans 11 residues. The sequenced sample consisted of PBMCs. The V and J genes are TRBV28 and TRBJ2-1; D remains ambiguous. The sequence derives from a male donor in good health and CMV-seronegative. The CDR3 DNA reads as TGTGCCAGCAGTCCTCGACTTGGGCAGTTCTTC. This gives the protein CASSPRLGQFF. The entire variable domain, with the rest obtained from reference TRBV28 and TRBJ2-1, is as follows: DVKVTQSSRYLVKRTGEKVFLECVQDMDHENMFWYRQDPGLGLRLIYFSYDVKMKEKGDIPEGYSVSREKKERFSLILESASTNQTSMYLCASSPRLGQFFGPGTRLTVL.